These 8 T cell receptor beta chains originate from one sample sequenced in a study of T cells in localized non-small cell lung cancer (dated by TCRdb to the early 2020s). The method behind the library was the immunoSEQ multiplex PCR assay. The table was pulled from immuneACCESS by TCRdb, which kept in-frame rearrangements only. Such tables lose some clones; where checked, under half of the loss comes from unresolved V genes, and the rest has no known cause. The sample table shows under 65,000 clones, and around 81% are seen once. The ten largest clones capture just under 20% of the sample. The material sequenced was peripheral blood, taken before any cancer treatment. The source of these receptors is a female donor older than 55 with stage II squamous cell lung carcinoma.

This chain uses TRBV5-1 with TRBJ2-1; no firm D call. The V end was cut by 8 bases, the J end by 1 base, with 10 bases between. The CDR3 has 13 residues. Germline V gives CDR1 SGHRS, CDR2 YFSETQ. CDR3: CASERDSYNEQFF. The CDR3 DNA follows: TGCGCCAGTGAAAGAGATTCCTACAATGAGCAGTTCTTC.

The chain employs TRBV9 and TRBJ2-3; D is undetermined. The CDR3 has 14 residues. The V end was cut by 0 bases, the J end by 3 bases, with 8 bases between. CDR1 and CDR2 from the germline V gene are SGDLS and YYNGEE. CDR3: CASSVDLGTDTQYF. Here the CDR3 DNA reads TGTGCCAGCAGCGTAGATCTAGGAACAGATACGCAGTATTTT.

The J gene is TRBJ1-2, the V gene TRBV7-2; D uncertain. The CDR3 length is 15 residues. Looked up from germline, CDR1 is SGHTA and CDR2 is FQGNSA. V lost 1 base and J 4 bases, leaving 13 bases between the germline ends. This chain's CDR3 is CASSLGSAEPYGYTF. As DNA, the CDR3 is TGTGCCAGCAGCTTAGGGTCGGCGGAACCCTATGGCTACACCTTC. Using reference TRBV7-2 and TRBJ1-2 for the parts outside the CDR3, the full variable domain is GAGVSQSPSNKVTEKGKDVELRCDPISGHTALYWYRQSLGQGLEFLIYFQGNSAPDKSGLPSDRFSAERTGGSVSTLTIQRTQQEDSAVYLCASSLGSAEPYGYTFGSGTRLTVV.

As DNA, the CDR3 is TGTGCTAGTGGTTTGCAGGGGGCGAACATTCAGTACTTC. This encodes CASGLQGANIQYF. This sequence joins TRBV12-5 and TRBJ2-4; 8 nucleotides match TRBD1. V gave up 2 bases and J gave up 7 bases; unmatched junction bases: 1. The CDR3 is made up of 13 amino acids. The germline V gene encodes CDR1 LGHNT and CDR2 FRNRAP.

This chain links TRBV2 with TRBJ2-7; 13 bases are shared with TRBD2. The CDR3 covers 14 residues. Per germline, CDR1 SNHLY and CDR2 FYNNEI. V gave up 4 bases and J gave up 6 bases; unmatched junction bases: 3. The CDR3 spells CASSGGLAGVEQYF. For the CDR3, the DNA is TGTGCCAGCAGTGGAGGACTAGCGGGGGTCGAGCAGTACTTC.

V and J are TRBV10-1 and TRBJ2-7; a possible D gene is TRBD2 (6 bases). Germline V gene sequence: CDR1 WNHNN, CDR2 SYGVQD (reference sequence). The CDR3 runs to 13 residues. V lost 4 bases and J 2 bases, leaving 9 bases between the germline ends. The CDR3 coding sequence is TGCGCCAGCAGTGCGGGGGTTCCCTACGAGCAGTACTTC. It translates to CASSAGVPYEQYF.

V is TRBV19 and J is TRBJ2-1; 10 bases agree with TRBD1. Looked up from germline, CDR1 is LNHDA and CDR2 is SQIVND (reference sequence). V shed 3 bases and J 9 bases; nucleotides not matched to a gene: 11. This CDR3 has 16 amino acids. The CDR3 DNA reads TGTGCCAGTAGTATCCAATCCCCGACAGGGGGCAGTGAGCAGTTCTTC. The encoded protein is CASSIQSPTGGSEQFF.

The chain carries TRBV7-2 and TRBJ2-1; TRBD2 agrees at 8 bases. This CDR3 has 15 residues. V trimming: 8 bases; J trimming: 7 bases; junction bases outside the gene matches: 13. Per the germline V gene, CDR1 is SGHTA and CDR2 is FQGNSA. The CDR3 region is CASGHAGGKINEQFF. The CDR3 coding sequence is TGTGCCAGCGGCCACGCGGGGGGAAAAATAAATGAGCAGTTCTTC.